This is a list of T cell receptor beta chains from one sample in a study of shared clonotypes between healthy human individuals. TCRdb keeps only in-frame clones here, not all; method: immunoSEQ multiplex PCR. The table lists around 510,000 clones, around 78% of them singletons, with 12% in the top ten. The specimen sequenced was PBMCs. Receptors were obtained from a woman aged 40-49 years in good health. Some clones in this sample may be carry-over from other donors' samples. Both conserved end residues are part of each CDR3. Each record gives: D gene, V gene, J gene, clone size, CDR3 DNA, CDR3 protein. A D gene is named only where the DNA matches it firmly. Rows may omit the clone size; those that give it use once, few, many or a size class.

d_call: .; v_call: TRBV30; j_call: TRBJ1-1; clone_size: .; cdr3_nt: TGTGCCTGGACCGTAGGAGCGAACACTGAAGCTTTCTTT; cdr3_aa: CAWTVGANTEAFF
d_call: TRBD1; v_call: TRBV7-2; j_call: TRBJ2-1; clone_size: .; cdr3_nt: TGTGCCAGCAGTTTGCAGGGGGCGGGTTACAATGAGCAGTTCTTC; cdr3_aa: CASSLQGAGYNEQFF
d_call: .; v_call: TRBV29-1; j_call: TRBJ2-2; clone_size: .; cdr3_nt: TGCAGCGTTGAAAACGGAGGGACGTCCACCGGGGAGCTGTTTTTT; cdr3_aa: CSVENGGTSTGELFF
d_call: .; v_call: TRBV9; j_call: TRBJ1-1; clone_size: .; cdr3_nt: TGTGCCAGCAGCATTACAGGGCTCACTGAAGCTTTCTTT; cdr3_aa: CASSITGLTEAFF
d_call: TRBD2; v_call: TRBV2; j_call: TRBJ2-1; clone_size: .; cdr3_nt: TGTGCCAGCAGCGCCGGGACTATCGGGAGGGATGAGCAGTTCTTC; cdr3_aa: CASSAGTIGRDEQFF
d_call: .; v_call: TRBV5-1; j_call: TRBJ2-1; clone_size: few; cdr3_nt: TGCGCCAGCAGCTTGGACGCGGGGTCATCCTACAATGAGCAGTTCTTC; cdr3_aa: CASSLDAGSSYNEQFF
d_call: .; v_call: TRBV7-2; j_call: TRBJ1-5; clone_size: .; cdr3_nt: TGTGCCAGCAGCTTAGAAGGGAGTCAGCCCCAGCATTTT; cdr3_aa: CASSLEGSQPQHF
d_call: .; v_call: TRBV30; j_call: TRBJ1-2; clone_size: .; cdr3_nt: TGTGCCTGGAGTGTACGGGGGGTTTATGGCTACACCTTC; cdr3_aa: CAWSVRGVYGYTF
d_call: .; v_call: TRBV28; j_call: TRBJ1-4; clone_size: .; cdr3_nt: TGTGCCAGCAGGTATACCGGGACTTATGAAAAACTGTTTTTT; cdr3_aa: CASRYTGTYEKLFF
d_call: .; v_call: TRBV5-4; j_call: TRBJ2-3; clone_size: .; cdr3_nt: TGTGCCAGCAGCTTGGGGGGCGCGCTAAACACAGATACGCAGTATTTT; cdr3_aa: CASSLGGALNTDTQYF
d_call: TRBD2; v_call: TRBV5-4; j_call: TRBJ2-2; clone_size: .; cdr3_nt: TGTGCCAGCAGCCCCGGACTAGCGGGCACCACCGGGGAGCTGTTTTTT; cdr3_aa: CASSPGLAGTTGELFF
d_call: .; v_call: TRBV2; j_call: TRBJ2-3; clone_size: .; cdr3_nt: TGTGCCAGCAGTTACAGCACAGATACGCAGTATTTT; cdr3_aa: CASSYSTDTQYF
d_call: TRBD1; v_call: TRBV5-1; j_call: TRBJ2-6; clone_size: .; cdr3_nt: TGCGCCAGCAGCTGGGGACAGTACTCTGGGGCCAACGTCCTGACTTTC; cdr3_aa: CASSWGQYSGANVLTF
d_call: .; v_call: TRBV7-9; j_call: TRBJ2-5; clone_size: once; cdr3_nt: TGTGCCAGCAGTTCGGCGGCAGGTCAGACCCAGTACTTC; cdr3_aa: CASSSAAGQTQYF
d_call: TRBD2; v_call: TRBV2; j_call: TRBJ2-7; clone_size: .; cdr3_nt: TGTGCCAGCATTCCCAGCGGGGGGACCTACGAGCAGTACTTC; cdr3_aa: CASIPSGGTYEQYF
d_call: .; v_call: TRBV28; j_call: TRBJ2-1; clone_size: .; cdr3_nt: TGTGCCAGCAGCTCCGGAGGGGGTGAGCAGTTCTTC; cdr3_aa: CASSSGGGEQFF
d_call: .; v_call: TRBV4-2; j_call: TRBJ1-1; clone_size: .; cdr3_nt: TGTGCCAGCCGGGTCCTCGGGAACACTGAAGCTTTCTTT; cdr3_aa: CASRVLGNTEAFF
d_call: .; v_call: TRBV7-3; j_call: TRBJ2-5; clone_size: .; cdr3_nt: TGTGCCAGCAGCTTAAACTCCGGGGTTCAAGAGACCCAGTACTTC; cdr3_aa: CASSLNSGVQETQYF
d_call: .; v_call: TRBV10-3; j_call: TRBJ2-3; clone_size: .; cdr3_nt: TGTGCCACTCAACAGGGTGCCACAGATACGCAGTATTTT; cdr3_aa: CATQQGATDTQYF
d_call: .; v_call: TRBV18; j_call: TRBJ2-3; clone_size: once; cdr3_nt: TGTGCCAGCTCACCACCGGCTAGCCCCTTGGATACGCAGTATTTT; cdr3_aa: CASSPPASPLDTQYF
d_call: .; v_call: TRBV7-3; j_call: TRBJ2-1; clone_size: .; cdr3_nt: TGTGCCAGCAGCCGACTTGGGGGGCCTTACAATGAGCAGTTCTTC; cdr3_aa: CASSRLGGPYNEQFF
d_call: .; v_call: TRBV28; j_call: TRBJ1-4; clone_size: few; cdr3_nt: TGTGCCAGCAGCCCCGGGTTTAGGGAAAAACTGTTTTTT; cdr3_aa: CASSPGFREKLFF
d_call: .; v_call: TRBV4-1; j_call: TRBJ1-4; clone_size: .; cdr3_nt: TGCGCCAGCAGCCAAGTCTGGGGAGGAGAAGGTGAAAAACTGTTTTTT; cdr3_aa: CASSQVWGGEGEKLFF
d_call: .; v_call: TRBV29-1; j_call: TRBJ2-7; clone_size: .; cdr3_nt: TGCAGCGTTGCCGGCGGGCGGGACTCCTACGAGCAGTACTTC; cdr3_aa: CSVAGGRDSYEQYF
d_call: TRBD1; v_call: TRBV14; j_call: TRBJ1-1; clone_size: .; cdr3_nt: TGTGCCAGCAGCCCACACAGGGGAAGCGCCACTGAAGCTTTCTTT; cdr3_aa: CASSPHRGSATEAFF
d_call: TRBD2; v_call: TRBV11-2; j_call: TRBJ2-5; clone_size: few; cdr3_nt: TGTGCCAGCAGCCGATACACGTCTAGCGGTACGGAGACCCAGTACTTC; cdr3_aa: CASSRYTSSGTETQYF
d_call: .; v_call: TRBV28; j_call: TRBJ1-2; clone_size: .; cdr3_nt: TGTGCCAGCAGCTCAAGCGCGGGGGGCGCTTCTGGCTACACCTTC; cdr3_aa: CASSSSAGGASGYTF
d_call: .; v_call: TRBV25-1; j_call: TRBJ1-1; clone_size: few; cdr3_nt: TGTGCCAGCAATGCCGATTTCGGTGTAGCTTTCTTT; cdr3_aa: CASNADFGVAFF
d_call: .; v_call: TRBV27; j_call: TRBJ2-3; clone_size: .; cdr3_nt: TGTGCCAGCAGTTTATGGGGCAGGGGCCAAAGAGGAGATACGCAGTATTTT; cdr3_aa: CASSLWGRGQRGDTQYF
d_call: .; v_call: TRBV5-6; j_call: TRBJ2-2; clone_size: .; cdr3_nt: TGTGCCACCGGCCTAGCGAACACCGGGGAGCTGTTTTTT; cdr3_aa: CATGLANTGELFF
d_call: .; v_call: TRBV29-1; j_call: TRBJ1-1; clone_size: .; cdr3_nt: TGCAGCGTTAGGGAGAATGGGGAAGCTTTCTTT; cdr3_aa: CSVRENGEAFF
d_call: .; v_call: TRBV19; j_call: TRBJ1-1; clone_size: few; cdr3_nt: TGTGCCAGTAGTCCATCTTACACTGAAGCTTTCTTT; cdr3_aa: CASSPSYTEAFF
d_call: TRBD2; v_call: TRBV6-4; j_call: TRBJ2-1; clone_size: few; cdr3_nt: TGTGCCAGCAGTGACTCGTGGGGCGGGGGTGAAGAGCAGTTCTTC; cdr3_aa: CASSDSWGGGEEQFF
d_call: .; v_call: TRBV10-1; j_call: TRBJ2-5; clone_size: .; cdr3_nt: TGCGCCAGCAGTGAGTCCTCGGGCCTGTGGGAGACCCAGTACTTC; cdr3_aa: CASSESSGLWETQYF
d_call: .; v_call: TRBV5-1; j_call: TRBJ1-2; clone_size: few; cdr3_nt: TGCGCCAGCAGCTTGGAGGGTGCATATGGCTACACCTTC; cdr3_aa: CASSLEGAYGYTF
d_call: .; v_call: TRBV28; j_call: TRBJ2-1; clone_size: .; cdr3_nt: TGTGCCTCCTCCCCCTGGGCAGGGGCAGGGCACAATGAGCAGTTCTTC; cdr3_aa: CASSPWAGAGHNEQFF
d_call: .; v_call: TRBV30; j_call: TRBJ1-6; clone_size: .; cdr3_nt: TGTGCCTGGAGTCTATCGGGACGGCGCTATAATTCACCCCTCCACTTT; cdr3_aa: CAWSLSGRRYNSPLHF
d_call: TRBD2; v_call: TRBV6-5; j_call: TRBJ2-7; clone_size: few; cdr3_nt: TGTGCCAGCAGTTCCTTCACTAGCGGGAGCTACGAGCAGTACTTC; cdr3_aa: CASSSFTSGSYEQYF
d_call: .; v_call: TRBV7-2; j_call: TRBJ1-4; clone_size: once; cdr3_nt: TGTGCCAGCAGCCGGGGGGGGACTAATGAAAAACTGTTTTTT; cdr3_aa: CASSRGGTNEKLFF
d_call: .; v_call: TRBV18; j_call: TRBJ2-5; clone_size: .; cdr3_nt: TGTGCCAGCTCACCAAACTCGGGGGTCGGGGAAGAGACCCAGTACTTC; cdr3_aa: CASSPNSGVGEETQYF
d_call: .; v_call: TRBV19; j_call: TRBJ2-7; clone_size: once; cdr3_nt: TGTGCCAGTAGCCCCGGGACGTCCTCCTACGAGCAGTACTTC; cdr3_aa: CASSPGTSSYEQYF
d_call: .; v_call: TRBV7-3; j_call: TRBJ2-3; clone_size: .; cdr3_nt: TGTGCCAGCAGCACCGCGATTGGGGGAGGCACGCAGTATTTT; cdr3_aa: CASSTAIGGGTQYF
d_call: .; v_call: TRBV30; j_call: TRBJ1-1; clone_size: .; cdr3_nt: TGTGCCTGGAGCCAAACCTCCACTGAAGCTTTCTTT; cdr3_aa: CAWSQTSTEAFF
d_call: TRBD2; v_call: TRBV29-1; j_call: TRBJ2-7; clone_size: .; cdr3_nt: TGCAGCGTGGCCCGAGGAGCGGGAGTTTCCTACGAGCAGTACTTC; cdr3_aa: CSVARGAGVSYEQYF
d_call: .; v_call: TRBV19; j_call: TRBJ2-2; clone_size: .; cdr3_nt: TGTGCCAGTACTTTCCGGGGCGGGGTGGACACCGGGGAGCTGTTTTTT; cdr3_aa: CASTFRGGVDTGELFF
d_call: .; v_call: TRBV9; j_call: TRBJ1-3; clone_size: .; cdr3_nt: TGTGCCAGCAGCGTAGCAAGGGGCTCTGGAAACACCATATATTTT; cdr3_aa: CASSVARGSGNTIYF
d_call: .; v_call: TRBV7-8; j_call: TRBJ2-5; clone_size: once; cdr3_nt: TGTGCCAGCAGCCCCCTCGTGTCTCAGGGGAAGGAGACCCAGTACTTC; cdr3_aa: CASSPLVSQGKETQYF
d_call: TRBD2; v_call: TRBV7-9; j_call: TRBJ2-1; clone_size: .; cdr3_nt: TGTGCCAGCAGCGGTACGACTAGCGGGAGGGCCGGGCAGTTCTTC; cdr3_aa: CASSGTTSGRAGQFF
d_call: .; v_call: TRBV20-1; j_call: TRBJ2-7; clone_size: .; cdr3_nt: TGCAGTGCTAGTAAACCTCTCGAGCAGTACTTC; cdr3_aa: CSASKPLEQYF
d_call: .; v_call: TRBV27; j_call: TRBJ2-7; clone_size: once; cdr3_nt: TGTGCCAGCAGTTTAAGGGGGGGCGAGCAGTACTTC; cdr3_aa: CASSLRGGEQYF
d_call: .; v_call: TRBV2; j_call: TRBJ1-2; clone_size: .; cdr3_nt: TGTGCCAGCAGTGAACTGGGGGCGCAGTCCTATGGCTACACCTTC; cdr3_aa: CASSELGAQSYGYTF
d_call: TRBD1; v_call: TRBV5-1; j_call: TRBJ2-7; clone_size: once; cdr3_nt: TGCGCCAGCAGCTTGACAGGGGTGGCCTACGAGCAGTACTTC; cdr3_aa: CASSLTGVAYEQYF
d_call: .; v_call: TRBV6-5; j_call: TRBJ1-1; clone_size: .; cdr3_nt: TGTGCCAGCAGGGACACGGGAGGCACTGAAGCTTTCTTT; cdr3_aa: CASRDTGGTEAFF
d_call: TRBD2; v_call: TRBV7-9; j_call: TRBJ2-1; clone_size: .; cdr3_nt: TGTGCCAGCAGCTTACTAGCGGGTGGCTCCAATGAGCAGTTCTTC; cdr3_aa: CASSLLAGGSNEQFF
d_call: .; v_call: TRBV11-3; j_call: TRBJ2-5; clone_size: few; cdr3_nt: TGTGCCAGCAGCTTAGAAGGAAAGACCCAGTACTTC; cdr3_aa: CASSLEGKTQYF